This TCR beta chain was recovered during a study of cytomegalovirus exposure and HLA in healthy donors. Study information: Most donors, 70% to 85% of some 400 genotyped, fell in the Caucasian-associated ancestry cluster.

About this clone: As yet, its antigen is unknown.

General observations from the study: Based on reports, TCR beta sequences accurately predicted HLA-A and HLA-B alleles for most subjects. Later findings reportedly placed an Asian-associated ancestry cluster below the approximately 670-donor mean for N-insertions.

Primers included in the PCR were 60 Vbeta and 13 Jbeta primers. Per the study methods: Per a later analysis, the number of unique TCR beta chains was about 80 million, of which some 9.9 million were shared. Sequenced by immunoSEQ multiplex PCR; TCRdb stores in-frame clones only, minus some. The DNA was the basis for D and trimming; V, J and clone size are from that table. The data contain under 150,000 clones, roughly four fifths of them singletons. The sequence derives from a girl aged 2-9 years in good health and CMV-seronegative. Sequenced sample: PBMCs.

In nucleotides, the CDR3 is TGTGCCAGCAGCGCAGGGGTCACCGGGGAGCTGTTTTTT. It encodes CASSAGVTGELFF. The chain combines TRBV2 with TRBJ2-2; possibly TRBD1 for D (6 bases). Trimming stripped 6 bases from V and 4 bases from J, with 9 bases between. This CDR3 is 13 amino acids long. Germline CDR1 and CDR2: SNHLY and FYNNEI.